Listed below are T cell receptor beta chains from one sample, sequenced in a study of cytomegalovirus exposure and HLA in healthy donors. Sequenced by immunoSEQ multiplex PCR; TCRdb stores in-frame clones only, minus some. The table lists tens of thousands of clones, over 75% of them singletons. Sequenced: PBMCs. The receptors originated from a male donor in good health and CMV-seropositive. CDR3s include the opening cysteine and the closing phenylalanine or tryptophan. The D gene is left open where the match is weak. Rows may omit the clone size; those that give it use once, few, many or a size class.

abundance: few; j_gene: TRBJ1-1; d_gene: NA; v_gene: TRBV30; len: 13; CDR3aa: CAWSPGVNTEAFF; CDR3nt: TGTGCCTGGAGTCCGGGAGTGAACACTGAAGCTTTCTTT
abundance: NA; j_gene: TRBJ1-1; d_gene: NA; v_gene: TRBV7-3; len: 16; CDR3aa: CASSGQLGAANTEAFF; CDR3nt: TGTGCCAGCAGCGGCCAGCTGGGAGCGGCGAACACTGAAGCTTTCTTT
abundance: NA; j_gene: TRBJ2-7; d_gene: TRBD2; v_gene: TRBV4-1; len: 16; CDR3aa: CASSSPGGLAGVEQYF; CDR3nt: TGCGCCAGCAGCTCCCCCGGGGGTCTAGCGGGTGTCGAGCAGTACTTC
abundance: NA; j_gene: TRBJ2-3; d_gene: NA; v_gene: TRBV11-2; len: 16; CDR3aa: CASSFLSGSRTDTQYF; CDR3nt: TGTGCCAGCAGCTTTCTTTCAGGGTCCCGCACAGATACGCAGTATTTT
abundance: once; j_gene: TRBJ2-7; d_gene: TRBD1; v_gene: TRBV2; len: 15; CDR3aa: CASSQLGQGPYEQYF; CDR3nt: TGTGCCAGCAGTCAGTTGGGACAGGGACCCTACGAGCAGTACTTC
abundance: NA; j_gene: TRBJ2-1; d_gene: TRBD2; v_gene: TRBV27; len: 14; CDR3aa: CASSLTSGYNEQFF; CDR3nt: TGTGCCAGCAGTTTAACTAGCGGATACAATGAGCAGTTCTTC
abundance: NA; j_gene: TRBJ2-5; d_gene: NA; v_gene: TRBV7-2; len: 13; CDR3aa: CASSPDSGVTQYF; CDR3nt: TGTGCCAGCAGCCCGGACAGTGGGGTGACCCAGTACTTC
abundance: NA; j_gene: TRBJ2-1; d_gene: NA; v_gene: TRBV30; len: 14; CDR3aa: CAWDLTGLNSEQFF; CDR3nt: TGTGCCTGGGATTTGACAGGTCTCAACTCTGAGCAGTTCTTC
abundance: NA; j_gene: TRBJ2-3; d_gene: NA; v_gene: TRBV14; len: 14; CDR3aa: CASSPRTSTDTQYF; CDR3nt: TGTGCCAGCAGCCCCCGGACTAGCACAGATACGCAGTATTTT
abundance: NA; j_gene: TRBJ2-3; d_gene: TRBD2; v_gene: TRBV30; len: 15; CDR3aa: CAWSTREEGTDTQYF; CDR3nt: TGTGCCTGGAGTACGCGGGAGGAGGGCACAGATACGCAGTATTTT
abundance: NA; j_gene: TRBJ2-1; d_gene: TRBD2; v_gene: TRBV5-6; len: 15; CDR3aa: CASSSGLAGAPEQFF; CDR3nt: TGTGCCAGCAGTTCCGGACTAGCGGGAGCTCCTGAGCAGTTCTTC
abundance: NA; j_gene: TRBJ2-7; d_gene: TRBD2; v_gene: TRBV4-2; len: 16; CDR3aa: CASSQEMRSGGHEQYF; CDR3nt: TGTGCCAGCAGCCAAGAAATGCGTAGCGGGGGCCACGAGCAGTACTTC
abundance: NA; j_gene: TRBJ2-4; d_gene: TRBD2; v_gene: TRBV15; len: 20; CDR3aa: CATSRDVLVAGEWDKNIQYF; CDR3nt: TGTGCCACCAGCAGAGATGTCTTAGTGGCGGGAGAGTGGGACAAAAACATTCAGTACTTC
abundance: NA; j_gene: TRBJ1-5; d_gene: NA; v_gene: TRBV6-4; len: 13; CDR3aa: CASSPEINQPQHF; CDR3nt: TGTGCCAGCAGTCCCGAGATAAATCAGCCCCAGCATTTT
abundance: NA; j_gene: TRBJ2-7; d_gene: TRBD2; v_gene: TRBV2; len: 14; CDR3aa: CASTGGESSYEQYF; CDR3nt: TGTGCCAGCACGGGGGGGGAGTCCTCCTACGAGCAGTACTTC
abundance: NA; j_gene: TRBJ2-2; d_gene: NA; v_gene: TRBV7-9; len: 17; CDR3aa: CASSLVRLAKNTGELFF; CDR3nt: TGTGCCAGCAGCTTAGTGAGGCTAGCGAAGAACACCGGGGAGCTGTTTTTT
abundance: NA; j_gene: TRBJ2-5; d_gene: NA; v_gene: TRBV15; len: 14; CDR3aa: CATSGPSFQETQYF; CDR3nt: TGTGCCACCAGCGGCCCATCTTTCCAAGAGACCCAGTACTTC
abundance: NA; j_gene: TRBJ2-1; d_gene: TRBD2; v_gene: TRBV9; len: 15; CDR3aa: CASSPRLAGLSEQFF; CDR3nt: TGTGCCAGCAGCCCCCGACTAGCGGGATTAAGTGAGCAGTTCTTC
abundance: NA; j_gene: TRBJ2-1; d_gene: TRBD1; v_gene: TRBV5-1; len: 15; CDR3aa: CASSLDGTAYNEQFF; CDR3nt: TGCGCCAGCAGCCTGGACGGGACAGCATACAATGAGCAGTTCTTC
abundance: NA; j_gene: TRBJ2-5; d_gene: NA; v_gene: TRBV5-1; len: 15; CDR3aa: CASARTGGGKETQYF; CDR3nt: TGCGCCAGCGCCCGCACCGGAGGGGGCAAGGAGACCCAGTACTTC
abundance: once; j_gene: TRBJ2-3; d_gene: NA; v_gene: TRBV6-4; len: 15; CDR3aa: CASSDRGKSTDTQYF; CDR3nt: TGTGCCAGCAGTGACAGGGGTAAGAGCACAGATACGCAGTATTTT
abundance: few; j_gene: TRBJ2-3; d_gene: NA; v_gene: TRBV5-4; len: 14; CDR3aa: CASSLLRETDTQYF; CDR3nt: TGTGCCAGCAGCTTGCTACGGGAAACAGATACGCAGTATTTT
abundance: NA; j_gene: TRBJ2-7; d_gene: TRBD1; v_gene: TRBV5-1; len: 12; CDR3aa: CASSLEAGGQYF; CDR3nt: TGCGCCAGCAGCTTGGAGGCAGGGGGTCAGTACTTC
abundance: few; j_gene: TRBJ2-2; d_gene: TRBD2; v_gene: TRBV7-2; len: 15; CDR3aa: CASSLWLAGAGELFF; CDR3nt: TGTGCCAGCAGCTTATGGCTAGCGGGAGCCGGGGAGCTGTTTTTT
abundance: NA; j_gene: TRBJ2-3; d_gene: NA; v_gene: TRBV30; len: 14; CDR3aa: CAWSRGAGTDTQYF; CDR3nt: TGTGCCTGGAGTCGGGGGGCGGGCACAGATACGCAGTATTTT
abundance: NA; j_gene: TRBJ1-1; d_gene: NA; v_gene: TRBV7-9; len: 13; CDR3aa: CASSLGTNTEAFF; CDR3nt: TGTGCCAGCAGCTTAGGCACAAACACTGAAGCTTTCTTT
abundance: NA; j_gene: TRBJ1-5; d_gene: NA; v_gene: TRBV28; len: 13; CDR3aa: CASTGPSNQPQHF; CDR3nt: TGTGCCAGCACTGGCCCGAGCAATCAGCCCCAGCATTTT
abundance: NA; j_gene: TRBJ2-7; d_gene: NA; v_gene: TRBV30; len: 15; CDR3aa: CAWSRRAEGPYEQYF; CDR3nt: TGTGCCTGGAGCCGCCGGGCGGAGGGTCCCTACGAGCAGTACTTC
abundance: NA; j_gene: TRBJ2-3; d_gene: NA; v_gene: TRBV14; len: 14; CDR3aa: CASSQGQVTDTQYF; CDR3nt: TGTGCCAGCAGCCAAGGACAGGTCACAGATACGCAGTATTTT
abundance: NA; j_gene: TRBJ1-2; d_gene: TRBD1; v_gene: TRBV2; len: 15; CDR3aa: CASSGSRTGPYGYTF; CDR3nt: TGTGCCAGCAGTGGCTCGCGGACAGGCCCCTATGGCTACACCTTC
abundance: NA; j_gene: TRBJ2-5; d_gene: NA; v_gene: TRBV5-1; len: 15; CDR3aa: CASSLGPGDRETQYF; CDR3nt: TGCGCCAGCAGCTTGGGTCCGGGAGATCGAGAGACCCAGTACTTC
abundance: NA; j_gene: TRBJ2-5; d_gene: NA; v_gene: TRBV5-4; len: 14; CDR3aa: CASSLAGALETQYF; CDR3nt: TGTGCCAGCAGCTTGGCGGGAGCGTTAGAGACCCAGTACTTC
abundance: NA; j_gene: TRBJ1-6; d_gene: TRBD1; v_gene: TRBV2; len: 15; CDR3aa: CASSEAGGLDSPLHF; CDR3nt: TGTGCCAGCAGTGAAGCAGGGGGCCTTGATTCACCCCTCCACTTT
abundance: NA; j_gene: TRBJ2-7; d_gene: TRBD2; v_gene: TRBV5-1; len: 14; CDR3aa: CASSPGGKNHEQYF; CDR3nt: TGCGCCAGCAGCCCGGGGGGTAAGAACCACGAGCAGTACTTC
abundance: NA; j_gene: TRBJ2-3; d_gene: TRBD2; v_gene: TRBV11-3; len: 16; CDR3aa: CASSSGLAGTTDTQYF; CDR3nt: TGTGCCAGCAGCTCTGGGCTAGCGGGGACCACAGATACGCAGTATTTT
abundance: once; j_gene: TRBJ2-3; d_gene: TRBD2; v_gene: TRBV7-9; len: 16; CDR3aa: CASSPGTSGRTDTQYF; CDR3nt: TGTGCCAGCAGCCCGGGGACTAGCGGACGCACAGATACGCAGTATTTT
abundance: NA; j_gene: TRBJ2-4; d_gene: NA; v_gene: TRBV19; len: 16; CDR3aa: CASSIEGPTAKNIQYF; CDR3nt: TGTGCCAGTAGTATAGAGGGGCCTACAGCCAAAAACATTCAGTACTTC
abundance: few; j_gene: TRBJ1-1; d_gene: TRBD1; v_gene: TRBV6-4; len: 14; CDR3aa: CASSDSDRGTEAFF; CDR3nt: TGTGCCAGCAGTGACTCTGACAGGGGCACTGAAGCTTTCTTT
abundance: NA; j_gene: TRBJ2-7; d_gene: TRBD2; v_gene: TRBV28; len: 15; CDR3aa: CASSLPSGSGGEQYF; CDR3nt: TGTGCCAGCAGTTTACCTAGCGGGAGTGGTGGCGAGCAGTACTTC
abundance: NA; j_gene: TRBJ2-3; d_gene: NA; v_gene: TRBV19; len: 13; CDR3aa: CASGQRYTDTQYF; CDR3nt: TGTGCCAGCGGACAGAGGTACACAGATACGCAGTATTTT
abundance: NA; j_gene: TRBJ2-2; d_gene: NA; v_gene: TRBV4-2; len: 17; CDR3aa: CASSQDLWTVNTGELFF; CDR3nt: TGTGCCAGCAGCCAAGATCTTTGGACTGTGAACACCGGGGAGCTGTTTTTT
abundance: NA; j_gene: TRBJ2-5; d_gene: NA; v_gene: TRBV30; len: 16; CDR3aa: CAWSVIAPGWRETQYF; CDR3nt: TGTGCCTGGAGTGTAATCGCCCCAGGTTGGAGGGAGACCCAGTACTTC
abundance: NA; j_gene: TRBJ2-7; d_gene: NA; v_gene: TRBV6-1; len: 14; CDR3aa: CASSSPGSDNEQYF; CDR3nt: TGTGCCAGCAGTTCCCCTGGTTCCGACAACGAGCAGTACTTC
abundance: NA; j_gene: TRBJ2-3; d_gene: NA; v_gene: TRBV7-9; len: 15; CDR3aa: CASSRPHAGTDTQYF; CDR3nt: TGTGCCAGCAGCAGACCCCACGCGGGCACAGATACGCAGTATTTT
abundance: NA; j_gene: TRBJ2-7; d_gene: NA; v_gene: TRBV7-8; len: 12; CDR3aa: CASSRPGYEQYF; CDR3nt: TGTGCCAGCAGCCGACCGGGCTACGAGCAGTACTTC
abundance: once; j_gene: TRBJ2-7; d_gene: TRBD1; v_gene: TRBV15; len: 13; CDR3aa: CATQHGTDYEQYF; CDR3nt: TGTGCCACCCAGCATGGGACAGACTACGAGCAGTACTTC
abundance: NA; j_gene: TRBJ2-1; d_gene: TRBD2; v_gene: TRBV4-2; len: 20; CDR3aa: CASSQMPGTSGMVSYNEQFF; CDR3nt: TGTGCCAGCAGCCAAATGCCCGGGACTAGCGGGATGGTCTCCTACAATGAGCAGTTCTTC
abundance: NA; j_gene: TRBJ2-1; d_gene: TRBD1; v_gene: TRBV6-5; len: 16; CDR3aa: CASSYSAGQGYNEQFF; CDR3nt: TGTGCCAGCAGTTACTCGGCGGGACAGGGCTACAATGAGCAGTTCTTC
abundance: NA; j_gene: TRBJ1-4; d_gene: NA; v_gene: TRBV18; len: 16; CDR3aa: CASSPELREVNEKLFF; CDR3nt: TGTGCCAGCTCACCAGAACTCAGGGAAGTTAATGAAAAACTGTTTTTT
abundance: NA; j_gene: TRBJ2-3; d_gene: NA; v_gene: TRBV5-4; len: 14; CDR3aa: CASSRTGITDTQYF; CDR3nt: TGTGCCAGCAGCCGAACAGGGATCACAGATACGCAGTATTTT
abundance: NA; j_gene: TRBJ2-1; d_gene: NA; v_gene: TRBV6-1; len: 11; CDR3aa: CASSYLDEQFF; CDR3nt: TGTGCCAGCAGTTATTTAGATGAGCAGTTCTTC
abundance: NA; j_gene: TRBJ2-7; d_gene: TRBD2; v_gene: TRBV27; len: 12; CDR3aa: CASSFPAGRLDF; CDR3nt: TGTGCCAGCAGTTTCCCCGCCGGGAGGTTAGACTTC
abundance: NA; j_gene: TRBJ1-3; d_gene: TRBD1; v_gene: TRBV9; len: 14; CDR3aa: CASSVGGRGDTIYF; CDR3nt: TGTGCCAGCAGCGTAGGTGGCAGGGGGGACACCATATATTTT